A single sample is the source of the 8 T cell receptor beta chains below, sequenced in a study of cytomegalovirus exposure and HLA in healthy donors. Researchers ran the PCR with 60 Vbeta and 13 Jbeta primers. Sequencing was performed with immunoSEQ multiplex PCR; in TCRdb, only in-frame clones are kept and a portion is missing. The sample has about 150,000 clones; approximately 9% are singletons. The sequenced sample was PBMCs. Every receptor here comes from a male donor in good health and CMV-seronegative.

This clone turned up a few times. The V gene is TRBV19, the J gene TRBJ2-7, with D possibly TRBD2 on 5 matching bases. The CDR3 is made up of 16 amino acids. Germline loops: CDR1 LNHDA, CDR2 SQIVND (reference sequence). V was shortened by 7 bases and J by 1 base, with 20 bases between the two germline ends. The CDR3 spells CASTPSSEGTSYEQYF. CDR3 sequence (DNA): TGTGCCAGTACCCCAAGCAGTGAGGGCACATCCTACGAGCAGTACTTC.

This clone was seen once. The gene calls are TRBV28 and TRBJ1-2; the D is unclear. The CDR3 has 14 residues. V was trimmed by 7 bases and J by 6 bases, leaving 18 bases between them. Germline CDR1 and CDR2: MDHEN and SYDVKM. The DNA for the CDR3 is TGTGCCAGCAAAGCTCCGTCTATGAGGCATGGCTACACCTTC. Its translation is CASKAPSMRHGYTF.

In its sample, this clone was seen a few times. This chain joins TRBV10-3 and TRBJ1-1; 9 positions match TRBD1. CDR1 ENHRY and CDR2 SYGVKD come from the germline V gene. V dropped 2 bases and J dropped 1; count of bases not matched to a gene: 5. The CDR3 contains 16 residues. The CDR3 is CAISEERDRENTEAFF. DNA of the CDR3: TGTGCCATCAGTGAGGAAAGGGACAGGGAGAACACTGAAGCTTTCTTT.

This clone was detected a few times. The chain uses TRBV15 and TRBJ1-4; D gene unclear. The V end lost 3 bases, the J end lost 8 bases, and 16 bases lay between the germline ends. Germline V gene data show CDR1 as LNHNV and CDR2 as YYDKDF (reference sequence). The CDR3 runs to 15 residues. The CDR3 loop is CATSRLGRTGEKLFF. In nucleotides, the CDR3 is TGTGCCACCAGCAGGTTGGGCCGGACTGGCGAAAAACTGTTTTTT.

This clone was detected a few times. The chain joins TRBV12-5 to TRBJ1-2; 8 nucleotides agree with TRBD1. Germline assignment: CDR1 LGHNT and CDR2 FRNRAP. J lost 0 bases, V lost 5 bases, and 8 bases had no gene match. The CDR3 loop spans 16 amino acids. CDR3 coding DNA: TGTGCTAGTGGTGACGACAGGGGAATGGCTAACTATGGCTACACCTTC. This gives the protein CASGDDRGMANYGYTF.

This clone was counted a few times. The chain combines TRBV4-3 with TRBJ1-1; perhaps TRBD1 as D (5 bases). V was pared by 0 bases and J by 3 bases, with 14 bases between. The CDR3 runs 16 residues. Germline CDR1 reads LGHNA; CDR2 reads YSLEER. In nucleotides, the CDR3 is TGCGCCAGCAGCCAAGATCCCCACGCGGGGGACACTGAAGCTTTCTTT. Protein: CASSQDPHAGDTEAFF.

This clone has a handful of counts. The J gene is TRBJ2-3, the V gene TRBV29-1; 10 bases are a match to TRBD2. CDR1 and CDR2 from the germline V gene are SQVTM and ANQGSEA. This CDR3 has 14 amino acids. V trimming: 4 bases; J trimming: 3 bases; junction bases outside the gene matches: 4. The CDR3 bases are TGCAGCGTTGTCGCTAGCGGGAGTACAGATACGCAGTATTTT. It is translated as CSVVASGSTDTQYF.

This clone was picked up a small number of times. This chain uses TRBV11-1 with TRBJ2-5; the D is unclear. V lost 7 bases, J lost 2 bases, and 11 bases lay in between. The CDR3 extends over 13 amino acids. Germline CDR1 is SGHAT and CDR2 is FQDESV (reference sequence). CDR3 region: CASNRPGQETQYF. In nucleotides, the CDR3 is TGTGCCAGCAATCGACCGGGTCAAGAGACCCAGTACTTC.